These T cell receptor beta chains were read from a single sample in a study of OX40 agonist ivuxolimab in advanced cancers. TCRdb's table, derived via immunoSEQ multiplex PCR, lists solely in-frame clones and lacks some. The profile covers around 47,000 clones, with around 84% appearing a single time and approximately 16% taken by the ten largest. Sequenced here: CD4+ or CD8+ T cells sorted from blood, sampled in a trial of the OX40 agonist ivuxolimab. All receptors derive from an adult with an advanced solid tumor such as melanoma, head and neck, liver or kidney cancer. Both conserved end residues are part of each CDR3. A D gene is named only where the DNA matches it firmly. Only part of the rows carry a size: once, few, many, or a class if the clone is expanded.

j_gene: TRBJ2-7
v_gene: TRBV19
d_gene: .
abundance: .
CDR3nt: TGTGCCAGTAGCCCCGGACAGACCTACGAGCAGTACTTC
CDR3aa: CASSPGQTYEQYF

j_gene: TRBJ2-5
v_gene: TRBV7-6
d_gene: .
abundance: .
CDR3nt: TGTGCCAGCAGCCCCCCGGGGACCCAGTACTTC
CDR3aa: CASSPPGTQYF

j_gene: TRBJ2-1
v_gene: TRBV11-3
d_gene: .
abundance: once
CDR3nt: TGTGCCAGCAGCCTCACCACAGGGCAGGGTGTAGATGAGCAGTTCTTC
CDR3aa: CASSLTTGQGVDEQFF

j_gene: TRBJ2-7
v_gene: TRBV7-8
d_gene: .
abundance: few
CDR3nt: TGTGCCAGCAGCATGGGACAACTTAAGGGCTACGAGCAGTACTTC
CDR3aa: CASSMGQLKGYEQYF

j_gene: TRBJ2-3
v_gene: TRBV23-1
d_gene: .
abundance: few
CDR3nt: TGCGCCAGCAGTCATCCGCGGTCCCGGGACCTTGTGACAGATACGCAGTATTTT
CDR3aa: CASSHPRSRDLVTDTQYF

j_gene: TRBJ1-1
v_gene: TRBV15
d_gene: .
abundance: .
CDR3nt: TGTGCCACCAGCAGAGACCCGGGGGTTAGGAGCATCAACACTGAAGCTTTCTTT
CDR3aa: CATSRDPGVRSINTEAFF

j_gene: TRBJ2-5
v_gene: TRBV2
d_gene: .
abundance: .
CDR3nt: TGTGCCAGCAGTGACTACCTAGAAGAGACCCAGTACTTC
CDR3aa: CASSDYLEETQYF

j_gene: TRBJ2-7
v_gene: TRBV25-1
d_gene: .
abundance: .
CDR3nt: TGTGCCAGCAGTGAACTCTATGGACAGAACGAGCAGTACTTC
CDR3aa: CASSELYGQNEQYF

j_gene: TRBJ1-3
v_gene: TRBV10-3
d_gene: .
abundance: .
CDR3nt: TGTGCCATCAGTGTTGAAAACCTTTTAGGAAACACCATATATTTT
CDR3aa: CAISVENLLGNTIYF

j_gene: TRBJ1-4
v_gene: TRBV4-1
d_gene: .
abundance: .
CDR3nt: TGCGCCAGCAGCCCGACACCTACTAATGAAAAACTGTTTTTT
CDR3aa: CASSPTPTNEKLFF

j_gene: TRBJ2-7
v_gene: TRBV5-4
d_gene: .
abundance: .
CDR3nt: TGTGCCAGCAGCTTGGGAGGACCCTACGAGCAGTACTTC
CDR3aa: CASSLGGPYEQYF

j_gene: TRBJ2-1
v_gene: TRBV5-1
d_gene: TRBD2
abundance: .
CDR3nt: TGCGCCAGCAGCTTGGGAGAGCGGGGATACAATGAGCAGTTCTTC
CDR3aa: CASSLGERGYNEQFF

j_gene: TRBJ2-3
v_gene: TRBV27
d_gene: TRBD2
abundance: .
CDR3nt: TGTGCCAGCAGTTTATTTCCTCAGCGGGAGGGCATAATTACAGATACGCAGTATTTT
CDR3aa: CASSLFPQREGIITDTQYF

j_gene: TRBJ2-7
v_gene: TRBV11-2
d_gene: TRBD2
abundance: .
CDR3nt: TGTGCCAGCAGCTTGCTAGCGGGAGGACTAACCTACGAGCAGTACTTC
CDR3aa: CASSLLAGGLTYEQYF

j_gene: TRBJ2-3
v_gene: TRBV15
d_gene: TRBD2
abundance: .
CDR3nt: TGTGCCACCAGCAGAGATCGAGGCGGGAGGGCTAGCGATACGCAGTATTTT
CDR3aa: CATSRDRGGRASDTQYF

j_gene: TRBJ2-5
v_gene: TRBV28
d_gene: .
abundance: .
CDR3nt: TGTGCCAGCGGAAAGTACCAAGAGACCCAGTACTTC
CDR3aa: CASGKYQETQYF

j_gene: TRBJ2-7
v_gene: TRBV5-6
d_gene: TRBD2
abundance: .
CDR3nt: TGTGCCAGCAGCTTGGCTTGGACTAGGCCTTACGAGCAGTACTTC
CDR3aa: CASSLAWTRPYEQYF

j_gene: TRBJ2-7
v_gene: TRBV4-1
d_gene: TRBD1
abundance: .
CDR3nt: TGCGCCAGCAGCCAATTACAGGGGGCGATCTACGAGCAGTACTTC
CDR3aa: CASSQLQGAIYEQYF

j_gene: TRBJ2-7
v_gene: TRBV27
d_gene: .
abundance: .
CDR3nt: TGTGCCAGCAGTTTTGGGAGTTCCACCTACGAGCAGTACTTC
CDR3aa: CASSFGSSTYEQYF

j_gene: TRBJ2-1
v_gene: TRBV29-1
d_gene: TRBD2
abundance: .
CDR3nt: TGCAGCGTTGAGGAGGGACTAGCGGGAGGGCCTATAAATGAGCAGTTCTTC
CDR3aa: CSVEEGLAGGPINEQFF

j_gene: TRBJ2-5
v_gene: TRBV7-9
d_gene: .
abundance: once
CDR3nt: TGTGCCAGCAGCTTAGTGACAGCAGGACGTAGAGAGACCCAGTACTTC
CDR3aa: CASSLVTAGRRETQYF

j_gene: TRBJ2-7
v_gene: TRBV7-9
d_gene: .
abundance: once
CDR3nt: TGTGCCAGCAGCCAAGAGGAGGAAGGGCATTTCTACGAGCAGTACTTC
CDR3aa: CASSQEEEGHFYEQYF

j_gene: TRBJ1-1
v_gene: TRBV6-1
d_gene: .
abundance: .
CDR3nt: TGTGCCACGAACAGGGTCGGGGCTTTCTTT
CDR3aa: CATNRVGAFF

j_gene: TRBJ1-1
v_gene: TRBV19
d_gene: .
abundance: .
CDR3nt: TGTGCCAGTAGTATAGGGGCGGGAATGAACACTGAAGCTTTCTTT
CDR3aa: CASSIGAGMNTEAFF

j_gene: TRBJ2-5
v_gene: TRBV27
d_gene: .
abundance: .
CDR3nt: TGTGCCAGCAGTTCGCCTGAGGATCCACAAGAGACCCAGTACTTC
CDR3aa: CASSSPEDPQETQYF

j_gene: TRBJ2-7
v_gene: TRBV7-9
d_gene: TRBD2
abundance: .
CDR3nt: TGTGCCAGCAGCTTCCCGGGAGGGACTAGCGGGGAGTGGGAGCAGTACTTC
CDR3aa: CASSFPGGTSGEWEQYF